The 30 T cell receptor beta chains below were found in one sample sequenced in a study of OX40 agonist ivuxolimab in advanced cancers. This table comes from immunoSEQ multiplex PCR, and its TCRdb copy is limited to in-frame clones, with some not included. The data contain roughly 70,000 clones, approximately 90% of them singletons. This specimen was CD4+ or CD8+ T cells sorted from blood, taken in a trial of the OX40 agonist ivuxolimab. The source of these receptors is an adult with an advanced solid tumor such as melanoma, head and neck, liver or kidney cancer.

The rearrangement uses TRBV10-3 and TRBJ2-7; D ambiguous. Trimming left V 0 bases short and J 0 bases short, with 0 bases between. This CDR3 has 12 residues. CDR1 is ENHRY, CDR2 SYGVKD, per germline. CDR3 in DNA: TGTGCCATCAGTGAGTCCTCCTACGAGCAGTACTTC. Protein sequence: CAISESSYEQYF.

J is TRBJ2-2 and V is TRBV7-3; no clear D gene. The germline V gene has CDR1 SGHTA and CDR2 FQGTGA. Trimming took 2 bases from V and 8 from J, leaving 15 bases between them. The CDR3 contains 15 residues. This chain's CDR3 is CASSLYLSPPGELFF. In DNA, the CDR3 is TGTGCCAGCAGCTTATACCTGTCACCCCCGGGGGAGCTGTTTTTT.

This clone is a singleton in its sample. This rearrangement joins TRBV7-2 to TRBJ2-2, with D hard to call. Germline V gives CDR1 SGHTA, CDR2 FQGNSA. The CDR3 sequence is 14 residues long. Trimming cost V 4 bases and J 2 bases, with 8 bases left between them. Here the CDR3 DNA reads TGTGCCAGCAGCTCCGCCGGAAACACCGGGGAGCTGTTTTTT. Translation: CASSSAGNTGELFF. Full variable domain (rest looked up from reference TRBV7-2 and TRBJ2-2): GAGVSQSPSNKVTEKGKDVELRCDPISGHTALYWYRQSLGQGLEFLIYFQGNSAPDKSGLPSDRFSAERTGGSVSTLTIQRTQQEDSAVYLCASSSAGNTGELFFGEGSRLTVL.

This chain joins TRBV9 and TRBJ2-3; unclear D gene. The CDR3 sequence is 12 residues long. V lost 6 bases and J 1 base, leaving 6 bases between the germline ends. The germline V gene has CDR1 SGDLS and CDR2 YYNGEE. CDR3 bases: TGTGCCAGCACCCTAGGCACAGATACGCAGTATTTT. This sequence encodes CASTLGTDTQYF.

The rearrangement joins TRBV6-1 to TRBJ2-5; 7 nucleotides align to TRBD1. Germline values: CDR1 MNHNS, CDR2 SASEGT. This CDR3 comprises 13 residues. V shed 6 bases, J shed 7 bases, and the junction held 8 bases outside the gene matches. The DNA of the CDR3 is TGTGCCAGCAGAGATGGACAGGTGGGGACCCAGTACTTC. This codes for CASRDGQVGTQYF.

The chain is built from TRBV27 and TRBJ1-2; no clear D gene. V lost 5 bases and J 8 bases, leaving 15 bases between the germline ends. The germline gives CDR1 MNHEY, CDR2 SMNVEV (reference sequence). There are 13 residues in the CDR3. The CDR3 region is CASSRDLSLGYTF. Written as DNA, the CDR3 is TGTGCCAGCAGTCGTGACTTGAGTCTCGGCTACACCTTC.

In its sample, this clone was seen once. The chain combines TRBV7-9 with TRBJ2-6; no clear D gene. The V gene lost 1 base and the J gene lost 2 bases, with 6 bases spanning the gap. The CDR3 has 15 amino acids. The germline gives CDR1 SEHNR, CDR2 FQNEAQ (reference sequence). CDR3 amino acids: CASSLVGAGANVLTF. The CDR3 DNA sequence: TGTGCCAGCAGCTTAGTCGGCGCTGGGGCCAACGTCCTGACTTTC.

The chain joins TRBV5-1 to TRBJ2-5; D is ambiguous. This CDR3 spans 15 amino acids. CDR1 SGHRS and CDR2 YFSETQ come from the germline V gene. V was trimmed by 4 bases and J by 4 bases, leaving 17 bases between them. Here the CDR3 DNA reads TGCGCCAGCAGCGCGGCGAGTAGGGTGGGAGAGACCCAGTACTTC. Translated, it gives CASSAASRVGETQYF.

This chain uses TRBV5-6 with TRBJ1-1, with a possible D match to TRBD1 (5 bases). The CDR3 spans 14 residues. The V end lost 7 bases, the J end lost 4 bases, and 17 bases lay between the germline ends. The germline V gene has CDR1 SGHDT and CDR2 YYEEEE. CDR3 DNA sequence: TGTGCCAGCTTTGAAAGGGGCTTGAGCACTGAAGCTTTCTTT. Residues: CASFERGLSTEAFF.

The rearrangement links TRBV6-6 to TRBJ2-2; no firm D call. Germline V gives CDR1 MNHNY, CDR2 SVGAGI (reference sequence). The CDR3 sequence is 12 residues long. Trimming cost V 8 bases and J 6 bases, with 10 bases left between them. This CDR3 reads CASGRSSGELFF. CDR3 DNA sequence: TGTGCCAGCGGGCGATCCTCCGGGGAGCTGTTTTTT.

V gene TRBV6-5 combines with J gene TRBJ2-7; 9 nucleotides match TRBD1. The CDR3 runs to 15 residues. Germline V gene sequence: CDR1 MNHEY, CDR2 SVGAGI. Trimming took 3 bases from V and 2 from J; bases not matched to a gene: 5. The CDR3 nucleotides are TGTGCCAGCAGTTATCCGACAGGGGGGGCCTACGAGCAGTACTTC. Translating it yields CASSYPTGGAYEQYF.

V and J are TRBV5-6 and TRBJ1-2, with D perhaps matching TRBD1 (6 bases). The CDR3 contains 17 residues. Trimming took 5 bases from V and 4 from J, leaving 24 bases between them. Germline V gene data show CDR1 as SGHDT and CDR2 as YYEEEE. This chain's CDR3 is CASRETGKGFLTYGYTF. The CDR3 DNA is TGTGCCAGCAGAGAAACAGGGAAGGGTTTTCTGACCTATGGCTACACCTTC. The full variable domain, in which reference TRBV5-6 and TRBJ1-2 provide the parts outside the CDR3, is DAGVTQSPTHLIKTRGQQVTLRCSPKSGHDTVSWYQQALGQGPQFIFQYYEEEERQRGNFPDRFSGHQFPNYSSELNVNALLLGDSALYLCASRETGKGFLTYGYTFGSGTRLTVV.

The chain has TRBV28 and TRBJ1-5; D remains unclear. The CDR3 is 16 residues long. The germline CDR1 and CDR2 sequences are MDHEN and SYDVKM. V was pared by 6 bases and J by 4 bases, with 19 bases between. The CDR3 sequence: CASSRPTGLGNQPQHF. The CDR3 bases are TGTGCCAGCAGCCGGCCGACTGGTCTAGGGAATCAGCCCCAGCATTTT.

This chain joins TRBV2 and TRBJ1-2; TRBD1 might be the D (6 bases). Trimming shortened V by 6 bases and J by 0 bases, and 17 bases separated the two germline ends. The length of the CDR3 is 16 residues. The V gene's germline CDR1 is SNHLY and CDR2 FYNNEI. Written as DNA, the CDR3 is TGTGCCAGCAGGGGGGGTACAGGGCGTTCTAACTATGGCTACACCTTC. Translating gives CASRGGTGRSNYGYTF.

This chain links TRBV6-1 with TRBJ2-3; 8 nucleotides agree with TRBD1. The V and J ends lost 0 bases and 2 bases, in that order; junction bases with no gene match: 1. This CDR3 has 15 amino acids. Germline CDR1 reads MNHNS; CDR2 reads SASEGT. CDR3 amino acids: CASSEAGQDTDTQYF. The CDR3 coding sequence is TGTGCCAGCAGTGAAGCGGGACAGGACACAGATACGCAGTATTTT.

CDR3 region: CASSYGQADTGELFF. The CDR3 coding sequence is TGTGCCAGCAGCTACGGACAGGCGGATACCGGGGAGCTGTTTTTT. This rearrangement joins TRBV7-2 to TRBJ2-2, with 7 bases aligning to TRBD1. Trimming cost V 4 bases and J 5 bases; bases outside gene matches: 7. CDR1 is SGHTA and CDR2 is FQGNSA in the germline V gene. The length of the CDR3 is 15 residues.

The V call is TRBV19, the J call TRBJ2-1, with TRBD1 matching 7 bases. The CDR3 spans 16 residues. Looked up from germline, CDR1 is LNHDA and CDR2 is SQIVND (reference sequence). Losses at the gene ends were 5 bases for V and 5 bases for J; bases not matched to a gene: 12. The CDR3 nucleotides are TGTGCCAGTAGTGCCTACTTCGGGACAGCTAACAATGAGCAGTTCTTC. Encoded protein: CASSAYFGTANNEQFF.

The CDR3 sequence is CASRDVQGMGQPQHF. The CDR3 DNA reads as TGTGCCAGCAGGGATGTACAGGGGATGGGGCAGCCCCAGCATTTT. The chain couples TRBV6-1 to TRBJ1-5; 7 nucleotides agree with TRBD1. CDR3 length: 15 amino acids. Per germline, CDR1 MNHNS and CDR2 SASEGT. Trimming cost V 6 bases and J 7 bases; bases outside gene matches: 12.

The J gene is TRBJ2-3, the V gene TRBV7-2, with TRBD2 as a possible D gene (5 bases). CDR3 length: 15 residues. The germline V gene encodes CDR1 SGHTA and CDR2 FQGNSA. Trimming took 1 base from V and 3 from J, leaving 11 bases between them. CDR3 in DNA: TGTGCCAGCAGCTTAGGAATTAGCGAAACAGATACGCAGTATTTT. It translates to CASSLGISETDTQYF.

This clone was seen only a few times. CDR3 in DNA: TGCGCCAGCAGGGCCCAGGGAGACACTGAAGCTTTCTTT. Residues: CASRAQGDTEAFF. The J gene is TRBJ1-1, the V gene TRBV10-2, with D perhaps TRBD1 (5 bases). CDR1 and CDR2 from the germline V gene are WSHSY and SAAADI. The CDR3 is made up of 13 amino acids. The germline V and J ends were trimmed by 6 bases and 3 bases, with 11 bases remaining between them.

The chain uses TRBV11-3 and TRBJ2-7; 10 bases line up with TRBD2. Trimming at V came to 6 bases and at J to 7 bases, leaving 15 bases not matched to a gene. The CDR3 spans 16 residues. Germline V CDR1 and CDR2: SGHNT, YENEEA. CDR3 bases: TGTGCCAGCAGTCAAGGTGGCCTAGCGGGAGAGGTAGAGCAGTACTTC. As protein: CASSQGGLAGEVEQYF.

The chain combines TRBV29-1 with TRBJ2-5; the D is unclear. The V and J ends lost 4 bases and 5 bases respectively, with 5 bases between them. The CDR3 sequence is 10 residues long. Germline CDR1 and CDR2: SQVTM and ANQGSEA. The CDR3 bases are TGCAGCGTTGCGTGGGAGACCCAGTACTTC. Translating gives CSVAWETQYF.

This chain links TRBV6-5 with TRBJ1-1, with 8 bases identical to TRBD1. The CDR3 covers 13 residues. Trimming removed 6 bases from V and 5 bases from J; junction bases left unmatched: 5. The germline V gene has CDR1 MNHEY and CDR2 SVGAGI. CDR3 amino acids: CASSRGQDTEAFF. CDR3 DNA sequence: TGTGCCAGCAGCAGGGGACAGGATACTGAAGCTTTCTTT.

This clone was detected once. This chain joins TRBV28 and TRBJ1-6; 7 bases are a match to TRBD1. The CDR3 has 16 residues. Per the germline V gene, CDR1 is MDHEN and CDR2 is SYDVKM. With V trimmed by 2 bases and J by 5 bases, 6 bases remained unmatched. The CDR3 sequence is CASSLPPGQNNSPLHF. CDR3 nucleotide sequence: TGTGCCAGCAGTTTACCACCGGGACAGAATAATTCACCCCTCCACTTT.

This clone was detected only a few times. V usage is TRBV28 and J usage is TRBJ1-1; no clear D gene. This CDR3 spans 11 amino acids. Germline V gene lookup returns CDR1 MDHEN and CDR2 SYDVKM. Trimming left V 8 bases short and J 0 bases short, with 4 bases between. The CDR3 loop is CASGVNTEAFF. The CDR3, as DNA: TGTGCCAGCGGAGTGAACACTGAAGCTTTCTTT.

The chain uses TRBV27 and TRBJ1-1; D is unresolved. The CDR3 loop spans 14 amino acids. The ends were cut back, 4 bases at V and 5 bases at J, with 14 bases in the middle. The germline gives CDR1 MNHEY, CDR2 SMNVEV (reference sequence). For the CDR3, the DNA is TGTGCCAGCAGTTCCCCCGGGTTAGCGACTGAAGCTTTCTTT. This gives the protein CASSSPGLATEAFF.

The chain uses TRBV6-6 and TRBJ1-2; the match to TRBD1 covers 8 bases. The germline gives CDR1 MNHNY, CDR2 SVGAGI (reference sequence). The CDR3 loop spans 14 amino acids. With 7 bases clipped from V and 4 bases from J, the junction kept 8 bases outside the gene matches. The CDR3 is CASTSGQGPYGYTF. Written as DNA, the CDR3 is TGTGCCAGCACCTCCGGACAGGGCCCCTATGGCTACACCTTC.

V is TRBV5-4 and J is TRBJ1-2; D may be TRBD1 (6 bases). The germline V gene has CDR1 SGHNT and CDR2 YYREEE (reference sequence). This CDR3 is 14 amino acids long. Trimming stripped 5 bases from V and 4 bases from J, with 15 bases between. CDR3 sequence: CASRQIGTLYGYTF. DNA for the CDR3: TGTGCCAGCAGACAAATCGGGACACTCTATGGCTACACCTTC.

The CDR3 DNA sequence: TGTGCCAGCAGCTTAGGGGGAGGGGTCTCCTCCTACAATGAGCAGTTCTTC. Its protein product is CASSLGGGVSSYNEQFF. This chain connects TRBV11-3 to TRBJ2-1; 7 bases align to TRBD2. V lost 1 base and J lost 0; bases outside the gene matches: 6. CDR3 length: 17 amino acids. Germline V gene lookup returns CDR1 SGHNT and CDR2 YENEEA.

This chain links TRBV2 with TRBJ2-1; a possible D gene is TRBD2 (6 bases). Germline assignment: CDR1 SNHLY and CDR2 FYNNEI. Trimming removed 6 bases at V and 7 bases at J, with 22 bases between. The CDR3 runs to 16 residues. CDR3 sequence: CASRGSGPSGQNEQFF. The DNA of the CDR3 is TGTGCCAGCAGGGGCTCGGGACCCAGCGGGCAAAATGAGCAGTTCTTC.